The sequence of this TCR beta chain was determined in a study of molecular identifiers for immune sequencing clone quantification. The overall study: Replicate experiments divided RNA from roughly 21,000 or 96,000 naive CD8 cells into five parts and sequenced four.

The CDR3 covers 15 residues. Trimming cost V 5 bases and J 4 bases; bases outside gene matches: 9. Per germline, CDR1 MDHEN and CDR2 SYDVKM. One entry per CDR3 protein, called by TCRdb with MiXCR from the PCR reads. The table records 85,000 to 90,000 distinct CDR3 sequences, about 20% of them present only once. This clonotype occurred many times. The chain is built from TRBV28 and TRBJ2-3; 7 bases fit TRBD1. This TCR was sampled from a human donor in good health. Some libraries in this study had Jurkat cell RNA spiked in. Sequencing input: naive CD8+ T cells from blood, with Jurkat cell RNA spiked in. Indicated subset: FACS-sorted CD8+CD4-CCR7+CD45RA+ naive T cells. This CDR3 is CASSPRDSHADTQYF. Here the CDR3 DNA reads TGTGCCAGCAGTCCTAGGGACAGTCATGCAGATACGCAGTATTTT.